One and the same sample provided the 26 T cell receptor beta chains below, sequenced in a study of cytomegalovirus exposure and HLA in healthy donors. PCR employed 60 Vbeta and 13 Jbeta primers. Assay used: immunoSEQ multiplex PCR; TCRdb lists only in-frame clones, some missing. The sample gives around 200,000 clones, more than 60% of which show up once; 2.5% to 4% is in the top ten. Sequenced sample: PBMCs. These receptor sequences come from a female donor in good health and CMV-seronegative.

Turning to this clone: Other DNA variants within this sample encode the same CDR3. The CDR3 sequence is CASSDRGLSGNTIYF. The CDR3 DNA follows: TGTGCCAGCAGTGACAGGGGGCTTTCTGGAAACACCATATATTTT. The gene calls are TRBV2 and TRBJ1-3; TRBD1 matches 8 bases. V gave up 3 bases and J gave up 1 base; unmatched junction bases: 2. Germline V gives CDR1 SNHLY, CDR2 FYNNEI. The length of the CDR3 is 15 residues.

Turning to this clone: Germline and junction disagree at one end, which may indicate a read error. The J gene is TRBJ1-5, the V gene TRBV28; possibly TRBD1 for D (5 bases). From germline, CDR1 is MDHEN and CDR2 SYDVKM. The CDR3 loop spans 17 amino acids. The CDR3 DNA reads as TGTGCCAGCATTTTAGGCGGGGGACGGAATAGCAATCAGCCCCAGCATTTT. Amino acids: CASILGGGRNSNQPQHF.

The chain recombines TRBV27 with TRBJ2-1, with TRBD2 matching over 16 bases. This CDR3 contains 17 residues. The V gene's germline CDR1 is MNHEY and CDR2 SMNVEV (reference sequence). V gave up 4 bases and J gave up 9 bases; unmatched junction bases: 9. Here the CDR3 DNA reads TGTGCCAGCAGTTCCTCGGGACTAGCGGGAGGGCTTAGTGAGCAGTTCTTC. Translation gives CASSSSGLAGGLSEQFF.

A few counts support this clone. This chain connects TRBV4-1 to TRBJ1-1, with 7 bases identical to TRBD1. This CDR3 has 16 residues. V was clipped by 0 bases and J by 4 bases; unmatched bases: 8. Germline V CDR1 and CDR2: MGHRA, YSYEKL. Written as DNA, the CDR3 is TGCGCCAGCAGCCAAGATCCCGCGACAGGGAGCACTGAAGCTTTCTTT. Translation gives CASSQDPATGSTEAFF.

The V gene is TRBV28, the J gene TRBJ2-2; 8 positions agree with TRBD1. The germline V gene encodes CDR1 MDHEN and CDR2 SYDVKM. The CDR3 contains 15 residues. The junction had 2 bases not matched to a gene; V was cut back by 5 bases and J by 0 bases. CDR3 nucleotide sequence: TGTGCCAGCAGTCCAGGGGGCCCGAACACCGGGGAGCTGTTTTTT. It encodes CASSPGGPNTGELFF.

The chain carries TRBV19 and TRBJ2-5; D not certain. The CDR3 runs to 11 residues. Germline assignment: CDR1 LNHDA and CDR2 SQIVND (reference sequence). Trimming shortened V by 3 bases and J by 5 bases, and 4 bases separated the two germline ends. The CDR3 DNA reads as TGTGCCAGTAGTATCCGGGAGACCCAGTACTTC. Translating it yields CASSIRETQYF.

The CDR3: CASSPGGSNQPQHF. Here the CDR3 DNA reads TGTGCCAGCAGCCCCGGGGGGAGCAATCAGCCCCAGCATTTT. The chain couples TRBV7-9 to TRBJ1-5; D is possibly TRBD1 (5 bases). Trimming shortened V by 5 bases and J by 1 base, and 9 bases separated the two germline ends. CDR1 and CDR2 from the germline V gene are SEHNR and FQNEAQ (reference sequence). The CDR3 is 14 amino acids.

J is TRBJ1-1 and V is TRBV4-1; D gene ambiguous. From germline, CDR1 is MGHRA and CDR2 YSYEKL. The CDR3 sequence is 13 residues long. With 0 bases removed from V and 7 bases from J, the gap between germline ends came to 9 bases. The DNA for the CDR3 is TGCGCCAGCAGCCAAGATGGAGCCCTTGAAGCTTTCTTT. Its translation: CASSQDGALEAFF.

This sequence joins TRBV6-5 and TRBJ2-1; D ambiguous. The CDR3 totals 14 residues. Trimming removed 2 bases from V and 3 bases from J, with 8 bases in between. The germline gives CDR1 MNHEY, CDR2 SVGAGI. CDR3 DNA sequence: TGTGCCAGCAGTTACGGCGGATTCTACAATGAGCAGTTCTTC. Translated, it gives CASSYGGFYNEQFF.

The rearrangement links TRBV7-7 to TRBJ2-2; D is uncertain. This CDR3 spans 15 amino acids. The germline CDR1 and CDR2 sequences are SSHAT and FNYEAQ (reference sequence). The V gene lost 5 bases and the J gene lost 5 bases, with 15 bases spanning the gap. CDR3 nucleotide sequence: TGTGCCAGCAGCCCCCGCGGATTTGGGACCGGGGAGCTGTTTTTT. Its protein product is CASSPRGFGTGELFF.

The CDR3 DNA reads as TGTGCCAGCAGCGCCGGGACAGCCTCCTATAATTCACCCCTCCACTTT. It specifies CASSAGTASYNSPLHF. This rearrangement joins TRBV9 to TRBJ1-6; 7 bases map to TRBD1. V dropped 3 bases and J dropped 0; count of bases not matched to a gene: 3. The germline gives CDR1 SGDLS, CDR2 YYNGEE. The CDR3 covers 16 residues.

This chain links TRBV5-4 with TRBJ1-2; 9 bases align to TRBD1. V lost 7 bases and J lost 6; bases outside the gene matches: 13. Germline V gene data show CDR1 as SGHNT and CDR2 as YYREEE (reference sequence). This CDR3 has 15 amino acids. The CDR3 loop is CASLPSRDRDHGYTF. The DNA for the CDR3 is TGTGCCAGCCTCCCCTCCCGGGACAGGGACCATGGCTACACCTTC.

The rearrangement uses TRBV30 and TRBJ1-2; D possibly corresponds to TRBD1 (6 bases). V lost 3 bases and J lost 8, with 19 bases in between. This CDR3 region has 14 residues. The germline V gene encodes CDR1 GTSNPN and CDR2 SVGIG (reference sequence). The CDR3: CAWRTRGGAHGYTF. CDR3 nucleotides: TGTGCCTGGAGGACAAGGGGGGGGGCGCACGGCTACACCTTC.

V is TRBV19 and J is TRBJ1-2, with 7 bases matching TRBD1. The junction had 15 bases not matched to a gene; V was cut back by 4 bases and J by 7 bases. This CDR3 is 16 amino acids long. From germline, CDR1 is LNHDA and CDR2 SQIVND (reference sequence). The CDR3 DNA follows: TGTGCCAGTAGTAGGTCGCTCGACAGGGCAAATAGTGGCTACACCTTC. Translated, it gives CASSRSLDRANSGYTF.

V is TRBV2 and J is TRBJ1-2, with no clear D. Trimming removed 7 bases from V and 2 bases from J, with 5 bases in between. Germline values: CDR1 SNHLY, CDR2 FYNNEI. The CDR3 extends over 11 amino acids. CDR3 sequence reads: CASMENYGYTF. DNA for the CDR3: TGTGCCAGCATGGAGAACTATGGCTACACCTTC.

This sequence joins TRBV4-3 and TRBJ2-5; 7 bases match TRBD1. The tail of the sequence fits TRBJ2-7 better, so the J call may be wrong. Germline V gene sequence: CDR1 LGHNA, CDR2 YSLEER. There are 14 residues in the CDR3. The CDR3: CASSQHRGTYEQYF. CDR3 DNA sequence: TGCGCCAGCAGCCAACACAGGGGCACCTACGAGCAGTACTTC.

J is TRBJ1-2 and V is TRBV5-4, with a weak D call TRBD1 (5 bases). The ends were cut back, 0 bases at V and 4 bases at J, with 10 bases in the middle. This CDR3 spans 14 amino acids. Germline V gene sequence: CDR1 SGHNT, CDR2 YYREEE (reference sequence). The CDR3 nucleotides are TGTGCCAGCAGCTTGGACAGTCAGGGCTATGGCTACACCTTC. It encodes CASSLDSQGYGYTF.

In this sample, this clone turned up once. The chain recombines TRBV28 with TRBJ2-7; D is possibly TRBD2 (5 bases). The length of the CDR3 is 11 residues. V was shortened by 8 bases and J by 5 bases, with 10 bases between the two germline ends. Per the germline V gene, CDR1 is MDHEN and CDR2 is SYDVKM. The CDR3 DNA follows: TGTGCCAGCGCTCTGGGAGACGAGCAGTACTTC. Translation gives CASALGDEQYF.

The J gene is TRBJ1-4, the V gene TRBV11-2; the match to TRBD1 covers 11 bases. Germline CDR1 reads SGHAT; CDR2 reads FQNNGV. Trimming removed 3 bases from V and 8 bases from J; junction bases left unmatched: 11. The CDR3 spans 17 residues. CDR3 nucleotides: TGTGCCAGCAGCTTTTGGATCGGGGACAGGGGGAAGGAAAAACTGTTTTTT. Translated, it gives CASSFWIGDRGKEKLFF.

This chain joins TRBV27 and TRBJ2-3, with 10 bases aligning to TRBD2. The CDR3 totals 15 residues. Germline CDR1 and CDR2: MNHEY and SMNVEV (reference sequence). V was pared by 4 bases and J by 4 bases, with 5 bases of the junction left unmatched. The CDR3 spells CASSSWTSGADTQYF. DNA for the CDR3: TGTGCCAGCAGTTCGTGGACTAGCGGCGCAGATACGCAGTATTTT.

The chain has TRBV14 and TRBJ2-7; 7 bases match TRBD1. This CDR3 comprises 13 residues. Germline lookup yields CDR1 SGHDN and CDR2 FVKESK. V shed 0 bases and J 6 bases; nucleotides not matched to a gene: 2. DNA for the CDR3: TGTGCCAGCAGCCAAGATTACAGGGGCGAGCAGTACTTC. Translated, it gives CASSQDYRGEQYF.

This clone turned up a few times. The chain combines TRBV6-5 with TRBJ2-7; D is perhaps TRBD1 (5 bases). V lost 2 bases, J lost 4 bases, and 6 bases lay in between. Germline CDR1 MNHEY, CDR2 SVGAGI. This CDR3 region has 12 residues. The CDR3 DNA sequence: TGTGCCAGCAGTTACGGACATTACGAGCAGTACTTC. Amino acid sequence: CASSYGHYEQYF.

The rearrangement uses TRBV2 and TRBJ2-5, with 9 bases lining up with TRBD2. This CDR3 contains 15 residues. The J segment lost 0 bases and the V segment lost 5 bases, leaving 4 bases of the junction unmatched. Looked up from germline, CDR1 is SNHLY and CDR2 is FYNNEI. CDR3 nucleotides: TGTGCCAGCAGTACTCGACTAGCGGACCAAGAGACCCAGTACTTC. Residues: CASSTRLADQETQYF.

V usage is TRBV25-1 and J usage is TRBJ2-2; TRBD1 is a possible D gene (5 bases). The CDR3 has 14 residues. Germline CDR1 reads MGHDK; CDR2 reads SYGVNS. Trimming took 7 bases from V and 2 from J, leaving 11 bases between them. DNA of the CDR3: TGTGCCAGCATCGGCAGGGTAAACACCGGGGAGCTGTTTTTT. Translating gives CASIGRVNTGELFF.

This clone was seen a few times. The chain recombines TRBV7-2 with TRBJ1-2, with 7 bases lining up with TRBD1. V gave up 5 bases and J gave up 8 bases; unmatched junction bases: 17. The CDR3 runs 16 residues. Germline loops: CDR1 SGHTA, CDR2 FQGNSA. The CDR3 coding sequence is TGTGCCAGCAGCCATTACACCCCAGGACAGGTCGGGGGCTACACCTTC. It is translated as CASSHYTPGQVGGYTF.

The CDR3 protein is CASSRGTTNEKLFF. The CDR3 nucleotides read TGCGCCAGCAGTCGGGGGACAACTAATGAAAAACTGTTTTTT. This sequence joins TRBV5-1 and TRBJ1-4, with D perhaps matching TRBD1 (5 bases). This CDR3 region has 14 residues. Germline CDR1 reads SGHRS; CDR2 reads YFSETQ. With 5 bases removed from V and 0 bases from J, the gap between germline ends came to 8 bases.